This T cell receptor beta chain is drawn from a study of Ad26.COV2.S vaccination and SARS-CoV-2 variants. In the study overall: Intramuscularly, Ad26.COV2.S was given either once or twice, 56 days apart.

Study conclusions and caveats: Assessments of TCR breadth and depth may have underestimated the total T cell responses. Comparable non-spike TCR breadth was observed in vaccine and placebo recipients.

This clone was observed a handful of times. Its antigen is unknown. Treatment: 15 to 20 received Ad26.COV2.S at low or high dose, single or two shots; about five received placebo; per-sample allocation not given. Day 63 following the first vaccine or placebo injection was when the samples were taken. The vaccine delivered Wuhan-strain SARS-CoV-2 spike through an Ad26 vector. Sequencing was performed with immunoSEQ multiplex PCR; in TCRdb, only in-frame clones are kept and a portion is missing. The sample carries hundreds of thousands of clones, 80% to 90% recorded once. The germline V gene has CDR1 SEHNR and CDR2 FQNEAQ (reference sequence). The CDR3 runs to 13 residues. Deletions cut 5 bases from V and 0 bases from J, with 7 bases between.

The sequenced sample was peripheral blood, obtained in a trial of Ad26.COV2.S vaccine versus placebo. The origin of this receptor is a person between 18 and 65 years old who received the Ad26.COV2.S COVID-19 vaccine or a placebo. This rearrangement joins TRBV7-9 to TRBJ1-1; D gene ambiguous. Written as DNA, the CDR3 is TGTGCCAGCAGCCCAGGAATGAACACTGAAGCTTTCTTT. This encodes CASSPGMNTEAFF.